This T cell receptor beta chain was recovered during a study of cytomegalovirus exposure and HLA in healthy donors. The PCR employed 60 Vbeta primers together with 13 Jbeta primers. Sequencing was performed with immunoSEQ multiplex PCR; in TCRdb, only in-frame clones are kept and a portion is missing. The sample lists roughly 70,000 clones, roughly 78% occurring once. This clone was counted a single time. No antigen is known for it. V shed 0 bases, J shed 5 bases, and the junction held 13 bases outside the gene matches. Germline V gene sequence: CDR1 SGHDT, CDR2 YYEEEE. This CDR3 is built from 18 residues. General study points: In a later analysis, TCR association rates varied by HLA locus: DRB1 most, HLA-C fewest. Later analysis reportedly placed an Asian-associated ancestry cluster below the approximately 680-donor mean in N-insertions. Within an earlier analysis, most TCR beta V segments proved productive either about 87% or about 30% of the time.

Sequencing used PBMCs. The source is a man aged 18 to 29 in good health and CMV-seronegative. The V gene is TRBV5-6, the J gene TRBJ1-1; 10 bases line up with TRBD1. The CDR3 reads CASSLVLFGTGAETEAFF. Here the CDR3 DNA reads TGTGCCAGCAGCTTGGTCTTATTCGGGACAGGGGCGGAGACTGAAGCTTTCTTT.